The 27 T cell receptor beta chains listed next were all sequenced from one sample in a study of CD8+ T cells in alopecia areata. Following RNA extraction, reverse transcription yielded cDNA that acted as the sequencing template. Some clones are missing from TCRdb's copy, which holds only in-frame ones; the method was immunoSEQ multiplex PCR. The top ten hold 5% to 7% of the sample, which has 140,000 to 150,000 clones, roughly 53% seen once. The sample was CD4+ T cells sorted from blood, taken at week 0. These receptors came from a human donor with alopecia areata.

This clone turned up a few times. The CDR3 coding sequence is TGCAGCGTTGAAGATCGTTGGTTGACAGGGGATAAGGAGCAGTTCTTC. Translated, it gives CSVEDRWLTGDKEQFF. This chain uses TRBV29-1 with TRBJ2-1, with 8 bases aligning to TRBD1. The trim removed 0 bases at V and 10 bases at J, leaving 14 bases unmatched. Germline-derived CDR1 and CDR2 are SQVTM and ANQGSEA. The CDR3 totals 16 residues.

The table lists this clone with a few counts. The rearrangement joins TRBV30 to TRBJ1-2, with 7 bases aligning to TRBD1. The germline V gene encodes CDR1 GTSNPN and CDR2 SVGIG (reference sequence). V was pared by 4 bases and J by 4 bases, with 3 bases of the junction left unmatched. The CDR3 is 12 amino acids. This CDR3 reads CAWTPGGYGYTF. The CDR3 DNA sequence: TGTGCCTGGACCCCAGGGGGCTATGGCTACACCTTC.

The chain employs TRBV30 and TRBJ1-6; 8 bases fit TRBD1. V gave up 4 bases and J gave up 7 bases; unmatched junction bases: 21. The CDR3 runs to 19 residues. CDR1 is GTSNPN, CDR2 SVGIG, per germline (reference sequence). CDR3 loop: CAWTPGQVKFGTGNSPLHF. DNA for the CDR3: TGTGCCTGGACGCCGGGACAGGTTAAGTTCGGAACGGGGAATTCACCCCTCCACTTT.

The V and J genes are TRBV4-2 and TRBJ2-5, with 9 bases fitting TRBD2. Per germline, CDR1 LGHNA and CDR2 YNFKEQ. The CDR3 is 17 amino acids. V dropped 4 bases and J dropped 5; count of bases not matched to a gene: 14. The CDR3 region has the DNA TGTGCCAGCAGCCGAGTGGAACCGGGACTAGCAGGGGAGACCCAGTACTTC. Its translation: CASSRVEPGLAGETQYF.

The J gene is TRBJ2-6, the V gene TRBV6-5, with TRBD1 as a possible D gene (5 bases). Germline V CDR1 and CDR2: MNHEY, SVGAGI. Trimming took off 6 bases at V and 3 bases at J, with 9 bases between the two ends. CDR3 length: 14 amino acids. Written as DNA, the CDR3 is TGTGCCAGCAGACCAGGGATTGGGGCCAACGTCCTGACTTTC. Protein: CASRPGIGANVLTF.

This clone was seen only once. The V gene is TRBV7-2, the J gene TRBJ1-2; D is unresolved. CDR3 length equals 15 residues. Trimming left V 5 bases short and J 2 bases short, with 15 bases between. Germline lookup yields CDR1 SGHTA and CDR2 FQGNSA. CDR3 in amino acids: CASSPLHPGNYGYTF. DNA for the CDR3: TGTGCCAGCAGCCCTCTCCACCCCGGGAACTATGGCTACACCTTC.

V is TRBV6-5 and J is TRBJ1-2, with TRBD1 identical over 7 bases. From germline, CDR1 is MNHEY and CDR2 SVGAGI. The CDR3 totals 12 residues. V gave up 6 bases and J gave up 8 bases; unmatched junction bases: 6. In nucleotides, the CDR3 is TGTGCCAGCAGGCGACAGGGTTTAGGCTACACCTTC. It translates to CASRRQGLGYTF.

The rearrangement joins TRBV29-1 to TRBJ2-1, with D possibly TRBD2 on 6 matching bases. This CDR3 is 11 amino acids long. Germline CDR1 reads SQVTM; CDR2 reads ANQGSEA. This CDR3 reads CGTGSYNEQFF. The DNA for the CDR3 is TGCGGGACTGGATCCTACAATGAGCAGTTCTTC.

This clone appeared a few times. The genes are TRBV29-1 and TRBJ2-2; TRBD2 aligns across 12 bases. The V gene end was trimmed by 5 bases and the J gene end by 6 bases; junction bases not matched to a gene: 4. The CDR3 contains 14 residues. CDR1 and CDR2 (germline): SQVTM, ANQGSEA. CDR3 sequence (DNA): TGCAGCGTTAGGACTAGCGGGGAGGCCGGGGAGCTGTTTTTT. Residues: CSVRTSGEAGELFF.

V and J are TRBV6-5 and TRBJ1-5, with a possible D match to TRBD1 (5 bases). Per the germline V gene, CDR1 is MNHEY and CDR2 is SVGAGI. Trimming left V 6 bases short and J 5 bases short, with 14 bases between. The CDR3 spans 14 residues. The CDR3 region has the DNA TGTGCCAGCAGGGTAGGAGGGGACCATCAGCCCCAGCATTTT. Translated: CASRVGGDHQPQHF.

This clone was counted a few times. The genes are TRBV2 and TRBJ2-7; 8 bases are a match to TRBD1. V shed 7 bases and J 3 bases; nucleotides not matched to a gene: 5. The CDR3 loop spans 13 amino acids. The V gene's germline CDR1 is SNHLY and CDR2 FYNNEI. This CDR3 reads CASKADRDYEQYF. CDR3 in DNA: TGTGCCAGCAAAGCGGACAGGGACTACGAGCAGTACTTC.

This chain joins TRBV7-2 and TRBJ2-2; no clear D. CDR3 size: 15 residues. CDR1 is SGHTA, CDR2 FQGNSA, per germline. Trimming removed 1 base from V and 2 bases from J, with 8 bases in between. The CDR3 coding sequence is TGTGCCAGCAGCTTAGAAGGGCCCAACACCGGGGAGCTGTTTTTT. Translation gives CASSLEGPNTGELFF.

This clone was observed once. The gene calls are TRBV9 and TRBJ2-6, with D maybe TRBD1 (6 bases). Germline V CDR1 and CDR2: SGDLS, YYNGEE. V lost 2 bases to trimming and J lost 0 bases, with 12 bases between them. The CDR3 has 17 residues. For the CDR3, the DNA is TGTGCCAGCAGCGTGGGGACACCGTTCTCTGGGGCCAACGTCCTGACTTTC. This translates into CASSVGTPFSGANVLTF.

V gene TRBV14 combines with J gene TRBJ1-2, with no clear D. Germline CDR1 SGHDN, CDR2 FVKESK. V was pared by 1 base and J by 8 bases, with 8 bases between. The CDR3 extends over 12 amino acids. The DNA of the CDR3 is TGTGCCAGCAGCCAAGTAAGCGTGGGCTACACCTTC. It yields the protein CASSQVSVGYTF.

This chain joins TRBV5-1 and TRBJ2-7, with unresolved D. CDR1 and CDR2 from the germline V gene are SGHRS and YFSETQ. This CDR3 comprises 14 residues. The V end was cut by 4 bases, the J end by 6 bases, with 17 bases between. CDR3 DNA: TGCGCCAGCAGCCTGGAACCCCAGGTTCCCGAGCAGTACTTC. Translating it yields CASSLEPQVPEQYF.

This chain joins TRBV2 and TRBJ2-7; unclear D gene. The CDR3 has 12 residues. V was trimmed by 2 bases and J by 4 bases, leaving 6 bases between them. CDR1 is SNHLY and CDR2 is FYNNEI in the germline V gene. The CDR3 nucleotides read TGTGCCAGCAGTGAACAGTATTACGAGCAGTACTTC. This gives the protein CASSEQYYEQYF.

This clone appeared a few times. The rearrangement uses TRBV30 and TRBJ2-2, with a tentative D call TRBD2 (5 bases). The CDR3 has 13 amino acids. Between the trimmed V and J ends, which lost 1 base and 7 bases, there was a span of 10 bases. The germline CDR1 and CDR2 sequences are GTSNPN and SVGIG (reference sequence). CDR3 loop: CAWSERTGGELFF. CDR3 sequence (DNA): TGTGCCTGGAGTGAGCGGACGGGCGGGGAGCTGTTTTTT. The complete variable domain, with remaining parts taken from reference TRBV30 and TRBJ2-2, reads SQTIHQWPATLVQPVGSPLSLECTVEGTSNPNLYWYRQAAGRGLQLLFYSVGIGQISSEVPQNLSASRPQDRQFILSSKKLLLSDSGFYLCAWSERTGGELFFGEGSRLTVL.

The gene calls are TRBV9 and TRBJ2-3; 7 bases align to TRBD1. CDR3 length equals 14 residues. Germline-derived CDR1 and CDR2 are SGDLS and YYNGEE. J was trimmed by 4 bases and V by 2 bases; bases with no gene match: 4. Written as DNA, the CDR3 is TGTGCCAGCAGCGTCCGACAGGGATCAGATACGCAGTATTTT. Translating gives CASSVRQGSDTQYF.

V usage is TRBV4-3 and J usage is TRBJ2-1; D is unresolved. Trimming cost V 1 base and J 6 bases, with 16 bases left between them. The CDR3 loop spans 16 amino acids. CDR1 LGHNA and CDR2 YSLEER come from the germline V gene. CDR3 nucleotides: TGCGCCAGCAGCCAAGTTGCAACAAGGCCGGGCAATGAGCAGTTCTTC. Encoded protein: CASSQVATRPGNEQFF.

The chain couples TRBV7-9 to TRBJ2-1; D unclear. Germline values: CDR1 SEHNR, CDR2 FQNEAQ (reference sequence). This CDR3 has 12 residues. Trimming pared 1 base from V and 7 bases from J, leaving 5 bases between. The CDR3 coding sequence is TGTGCCAGCAGCTTAGGGGTGAATGAGCAGTTCTTC. Its translation is CASSLGVNEQFF. The whole variable domain, filled in from reference TRBV7-9 and TRBJ2-1, reads DTGVSQNPRHKITKRGQNVTFRCDPISEHNRLYWYRQTLGQGPEFLTYFQNEAQLEKSRLLSDRFSAERPKGSFSTLEIQRTEQGDSAMYLCASSLGVNEQFFGPGTRLTVL.

Worth noting for this clone: Relative to the germline gene, one junction end is altered; a read error may explain this. The chain employs TRBV19 and TRBJ1-2, with a possible D match to TRBD1 (5 bases). Germline CDR1 is LNHDA and CDR2 is SQIVND (reference sequence). The CDR3 has 15 amino acids. DNA of the CDR3: TGTGCCAGTAATATACTGGGCAGGGTAAACTATGGCTACACCTTC. This translates into CASNILGRVNYGYTF.

A few counts support this clone. The V call is TRBV18, the J call TRBJ1-2; D is ambiguous. V shed 3 bases and J shed 1 base, with 6 bases lying between them. This CDR3 region has 13 residues. The germline V gene encodes CDR1 KGHSH and CDR2 LQKENI. The CDR3 loop is CASSPEDNYGYTF. As DNA, the CDR3 is TGTGCCAGCTCACCGGAGGATAACTATGGCTACACCTTC.

The chain couples TRBV15 to TRBJ1-4; D may be TRBD1 (5 bases). Germline V CDR1 and CDR2: LNHNV, YYDKDF (reference sequence). The V and J ends lost 0 bases and 8 bases respectively, with 10 bases between them. The CDR3 totals 14 residues. DNA for the CDR3: TGTGCCACCAGCAGAGATAGGGGAACAGAAAAACTGTTTTTT. Translating it yields CATSRDRGTEKLFF.

V is TRBV5-1 and J is TRBJ2-1; TRBD1 matches 9 bases. The ends lost 5 bases at V and 5 bases at J; junction bases unmatched: 5. The CDR3 length is 14 residues. Per the germline V gene, CDR1 is SGHRS and CDR2 is YFSETQ. The CDR3, as DNA: TGCGCCAGCAGACAGGGGGCGATTAACAATGAGCAGTTCTTC. Its translation: CASRQGAINNEQFF.

The chain uses TRBV7-2 and TRBJ1-5; 9 bases agree with TRBD1. After removal of 4 bases from V and 5 bases from J, the junction contained 6 bases not matched to a gene. CDR1 and CDR2 from the germline V gene are SGHTA and FQGNSA. The CDR3 sequence is 15 residues long. CDR3 in DNA: TGTGCCAGCAGCTCAGGGACAGGGACCTATCAGCCCCAGCATTTT. Protein sequence: CASSSGTGTYQPQHF.

The rearrangement joins TRBV5-4 to TRBJ2-3, with unresolved D. This CDR3 is built from 15 residues. Deletions cut 1 base from V and 0 bases from J, with 9 bases between. The germline gives CDR1 SGHNT, CDR2 YYREEE (reference sequence). CDR3 nucleotides: TGTGCCAGCAGCTTGTGGCAGACTAGCACAGATACGCAGTATTTT. The encoded protein is CASSLWQTSTDTQYF.

The chain carries TRBV11-2 and TRBJ1-2, with D uncertain. CDR3 size: 14 residues. From germline, CDR1 is SGHAT and CDR2 FQNNGV. Trimming cost V 0 bases and J 7 bases, with 12 bases left between them. The CDR3 nucleotides are TGTGCCAGCAGCTTAGATCAGAAAGGATCTGGCTACACCTTC. Its translation is CASSLDQKGSGYTF.